This T cell receptor (beta chain) is drawn from a study of blood T cell repertoires in COVID-19. Study-wide context: The study drew acute and convalescent COVID-19 samples from the United States, Italy and Spain. T cells, B-cell-depleted T cells, or PBMCs provided the cDNA or gDNA that served as material.

Original data processing: Quantification of nucleated cells was approximated via reference gene primer amplification. Profiled with immunoSEQ multiplex PCR; TCRdb holds only in-frame clones, not every one. D and trimming were read from the DNA, whereas the V and J calls and clone size are those reported in that table. The sample lists some 290,000 clones; 75% to 90% were seen once. Followed over time, Seattle patients had been enrolled while infection was active. The receptor's source is a woman aged 25-40 years with COVID-19, enrolled during active disease. The sample was peripheral blood.

The CDR3 DNA reads TGTGCCAGCACCCAGGTCGATGGAGGCTACACCTTC. Translated: CASTQVDGGYTF. The chain is built from TRBV7-9 and TRBJ1-2; D is unclear. CDR3 length: 12 residues. V was pared by 7 bases and J by 8 bases, with 14 bases between. Looked up from germline, CDR1 is SEHNR and CDR2 is FQNEAQ (reference sequence).